The T cell receptor (beta chain) described here comes from a study of T cells in Graves' hyperthyroidism and ophthalmopathy. General study findings and limits: Blood samples included most of the expanded thyroid clonotypes exceeding 0.001.

The CDR3 runs 16 residues. Germline assignment: CDR1 MNHEY and CDR2 SMNVEV (reference sequence). V was pared by 6 bases and J by 4 bases, with 13 bases of the junction left unmatched. Amplification targeted TCR beta CDR3 regions from RNA transcripts. A first-round RT-PCR of the TCR CDR3 used the HTBI primer set. TCRdb re-analysed the multiplex PCR reads in MiXCR, keeping a single row per CDR3 protein. Of fewer than 650,000 distinct CDR3 sequences in the sample, around 13% were seen once. This clonotype occurred a few times. The antigen is unknown. The sample was blood. The gene calls are TRBV27 and TRBJ1-2; 8 nucleotides match TRBD1. The sequence derives from a woman aged 25-40 years with Graves' hyperthyroidism that later progressed to Graves' ophthalmopathy. The DNA for the CDR3 is TGTGCCAGCAGGACACCGGGACAGGCGATCCCCTATGGCTACACCTTC. The encoded protein is CASRTPGQAIPYGYTF.